The source of this T cell receptor beta chain is a study of shared clonotypes between healthy human individuals. Splitting of CD4+ cells produced CD45RA+ naive and CD45RA-negative memory subsets. Researchers ran the assay at a deep level. Data came from immunoSEQ multiplex PCR; TCRdb stores just in-frame clones and leaves some out. The sample holds approximately 340,000 clones; around two thirds are singletons and the top ten take 10% to 13%. Findings and caveats of the study: The sampled material consisted only of blood, and tissue repertoires are likely to differ. As a rule, naive subsets had a larger estimated richness than memory subsets.

To note about this clone: The antigen is not known.

V was pared by 4 bases and J by 7 bases, with 10 bases between. Germline CDR1 and CDR2: SQVTM and ANQGSEA. CDR3 size: 12 residues. The chain links TRBV29-1 to TRBJ2-2; D is possibly TRBD2 (5 bases). The source of this sequence is a young man in good health. The material sequenced was memory CD4+ T cells sorted from blood. Regarding subset: CD45RA-negative fraction. Written as DNA, the CDR3 is TGCAGCGTTGCCCTAGGACTCGGGGAGCTGTTTTTT. This gives the protein CSVALGLGELFF.